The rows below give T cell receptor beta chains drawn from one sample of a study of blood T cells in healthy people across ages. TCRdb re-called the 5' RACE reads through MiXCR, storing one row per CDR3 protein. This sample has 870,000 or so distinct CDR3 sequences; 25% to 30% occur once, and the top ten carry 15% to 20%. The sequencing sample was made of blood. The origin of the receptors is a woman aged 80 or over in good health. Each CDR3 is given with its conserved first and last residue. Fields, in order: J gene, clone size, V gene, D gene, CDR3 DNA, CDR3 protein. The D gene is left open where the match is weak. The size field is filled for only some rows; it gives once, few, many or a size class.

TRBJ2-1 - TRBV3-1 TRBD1 TGTGCCAGCAGCCGGGGACAGAGTTTATACAATGAGCAGTTCTTC CASSRGQSLYNEQFF
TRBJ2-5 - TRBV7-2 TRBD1 TGTGCCAGCAGCAAGGGACAGGGGAGGTGCAATGAGCAGTACTTC CASSKGQGRCNEQYF
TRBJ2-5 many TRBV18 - TGTGCCAGCTCCCCTGGACTGGCCGGAAACCAGTACTTC CASSPGLAGNQYF
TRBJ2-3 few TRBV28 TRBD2 TGTACCAGCAGTTTCGGGGGGACAGATACGCAGTATTTT CTSSFGGTDTQYF
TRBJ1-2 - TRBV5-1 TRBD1 TGCGCCAGCAGCGGAAAAACAGGGGGCTTTAACTATGGCTACACCTTC CASSGKTGGFNYGYTF
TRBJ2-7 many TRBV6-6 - TGTGCCAGCAGTTTATCAGGGGTCGAGCAGTACTTC CASSLSGVEQYF
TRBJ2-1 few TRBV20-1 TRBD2 TGCAGTGCAATAGCCTTTAGCGGGAGGAGCCACAATGAGCAGTTCTTC CSAIAFSGRSHNEQFF
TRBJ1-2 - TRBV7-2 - TGTGTCAGCAGCTTAGAGGTCCGGGAAGACTATGGCCACACCTTC CVSSLEVREDYGHTF
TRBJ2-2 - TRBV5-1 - TGCGCCAGCAGCTCCCGGGGTCTGGCCGGGGAGCTGTTTTTT CASSSRGLAGELFF
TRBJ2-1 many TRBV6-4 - TGTGCCAGCAGTGACGGGAGCAGGAGTGAGCAGTTCTTC CASSDGSRSEQFF
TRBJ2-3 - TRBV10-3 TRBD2 TGTGCCATCAGACAGCTAGCGGGGGCTAGCACAGATACGCAGTATTTT CAIRQLAGASTDTQYF
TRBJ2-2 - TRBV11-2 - TGTGCCAGCAGCGGGAACCAGGGTGGAAGAATCGGGGAGCTGTTTTTT CASSGNQGGRIGELFF
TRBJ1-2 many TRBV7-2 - TGTGCCAGCAGCTTCGCAGAGCCCTATGGCTACACCTTC CASSFAEPYGYTF
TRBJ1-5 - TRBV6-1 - TGTGCCAGCAGCCTTGGTGTGGGGCTGGATCAGCCCCAGCATTTT CASSLGVGLDQPQHF
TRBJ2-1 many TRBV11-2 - TGTGCCAGCAGTTTGCCGGGGAGCTCCTACAATGAGCAGTTCTTC CASSLPGSSYNEQFF
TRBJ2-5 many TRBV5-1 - TGTGCCAGCAGCGTAGAAGAGACCCAGTACTTC CASSVEETQYF
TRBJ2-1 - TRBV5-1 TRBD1 TGCGCCAGCAGCTTTGGGACAGAGGATGAGCAGTTCTTC CASSFGTEDEQFF
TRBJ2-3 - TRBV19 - TGTGCCAGTGGCTCTGACAGCCGCACAGATACGCAGTATTTT CASGSDSRTDTQYF
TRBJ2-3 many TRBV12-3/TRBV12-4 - TGTGCCAGCAGTCCGAAGACTAAGAGCACAGATACGCAGTATTTT CASSPKTKSTDTQYF
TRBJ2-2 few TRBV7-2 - TGTGCCAGCAGCTTACTACCTAGGGAGACCGGGGAGCTGTTTTTT CASSLLPRETGELFF
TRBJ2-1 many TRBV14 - TGTGCCAGCAGCCAGTTGCGTGAGCAGTTCTTC CASSQLREQFF
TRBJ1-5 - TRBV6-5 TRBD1 TGTGCCAGCAGTCTACGGGGACAGACGGATCAGCCCCAGCATTTT CASSLRGQTDQPQHF
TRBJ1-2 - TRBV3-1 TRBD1 TGTGCCAGCAGCCAGATCGGACAGGGACCTTACACCTTC CASSQIGQGPYTF
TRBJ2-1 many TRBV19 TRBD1 TGTGCCAGTAGTATAGACGGACAGGGGCGCAATGAGCAGTTCTTC CASSIDGQGRNEQFF
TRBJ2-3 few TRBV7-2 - TGTGCCAGCAGCTTAGTGGGAGCTGGCACAGATACGCAGTATTTT CASSLVGAGTDTQYF
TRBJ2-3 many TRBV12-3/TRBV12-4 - TGTGCCAGCAAAACCTACCCGCGCGCAGATACGCAGTATTTT CASKTYPRADTQYF
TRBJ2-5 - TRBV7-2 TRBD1 TGTGCCAGCAGCTACGCTCGGCAGGGGGCGCTAAGGACCCAGTACTTC CASSYARQGALRTQYF
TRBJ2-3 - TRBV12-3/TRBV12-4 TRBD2 TGTGCCAGCAGTTTGGATCTAGCGGGAGGTGCTACAGATACGCAGTATTTT CASSLDLAGGATDTQYF
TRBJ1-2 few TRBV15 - TGTGCCACCAGCAGAGAGGATCTTGTCTATGGCTACACCTTC CATSREDLVYGYTF